Listed below are T cell receptor beta chains from one sample, sequenced in a study of patients and donors after allogeneic stem cell transplantation. TCRdb passed the RT-PCR reads through MiXCR, listing each CDR3 protein once. The sample holds about 410,000 distinct CDR3 sequences; 16% are singletons and the top ten take just over 7%. Sequences were obtained from blood, either unsorted or a sorted T cell fraction (not recorded which). Receptors originate from a human donor who was either an allogeneic HSCT recipient or a stem cell or donor lymphocyte infusion donor (not recorded which). It is not recorded whose cells these are; they may come from a transplant donor. The CDR3 runs from the conserved cysteine through the conserved F or W. The order of the fields is J gene, D gene, clone size, V gene, CDR3 protein, CDR3 DNA. D genes are given only for firm matches. The size entry is marked missing in some rows and otherwise reads once, few, many or a size class.

TRBJ1-2 | NA | NA | TRBV2 | CASRVRDTLGYTF | TGTGCCAGCAGGGTCCGGGACACCCTTGGCTACACCTTC
TRBJ2-1 | NA | few | TRBV20-1 | CSASTENEQFF | TGCAGTGCTAGTACGGAAAATGAGCAGTTCTTC
TRBJ1-5 | NA | few | TRBV20-1 | CSARADRNYQPQHF | TGCAGTGCTAGGGCCGACAGAAACTATCAGCCCCAGCATTTT
TRBJ1-1 | NA | few | TRBV5-1 | CASSFKRGDTEAFF | TGCGCCAGCAGCTTCAAGCGGGGGGACACTGAAGCTTTCTTT
TRBJ2-7 | NA | NA | TRBV12-3/TRBV12-4 | CASSLSRAVEQYF | TGTGCCAGCAGTTTATCCCGAGCGGTGGAGCAGTACTTC
TRBJ2-7 | NA | many | TRBV12-3/TRBV12-4 | CASSLRIGEQYF | TGTGCCAGCAGTTTGAGAATAGGCGAGCAGTACTTC
TRBJ2-1 | NA | NA | TRBV3-1 | CASSQEAVTTYSYNEQFF | TGTGCCAGCAGCCAAGAGGCCGTTACTACCTACTCCTACAATGAGCAGTTCTTC
TRBJ2-7 | NA | NA | TRBV4-1 | CASSLGDNEQYF | TGCGCCAGCAGCCTGGGGGACAACGAGCAGTACTTC
TRBJ2-3 | TRBD1 | NA | TRBV2 | CASRPGQPRADTQYF | TGTGCCAGCAGACCGGGACAGCCCCGCGCAGATACGCAGTATTTT
TRBJ2-5 | NA | NA | TRBV4-2 | CASSPRALQETQYF | TGTGCCAGCAGCCCGAGGGCCCTTCAAGAGACCCAGTACTTC
TRBJ2-7 | TRBD1 | NA | TRBV5-8 | CASSLGTTRGLEQYF | TGTGCCAGCAGCTTGGGTACTACCAGGGGGCTCGAGCAGTACTTC
TRBJ1-3 | NA | once | TRBV12-3/TRBV12-4 | CASSFANTIYF | TGTGCCAGCAGTTTTGCGAACACCATATATTTT
TRBJ1-2 | NA | NA | TRBV12-3/TRBV12-4 | CASSLDGSSYTF | TGTGCCAGCAGTTTAGATGGATCGTCCTACACCTTC
TRBJ1-3 | NA | few | TRBV5-1 | CASSPGLLTGSTIYF | TGCGCCAGCAGCCCTGGCCTCTTGACTGGGAGCACCATATATTTT
TRBJ2-3 | NA | NA | TRBV5-5 | CASSSGPGTQYF | TGTGCCAGCAGCTCGGGTCCAGGTACGCAGTATTTT
TRBJ2-5 | NA | NA | TRBV5-1 | CASSHAEGTQYF | TGCGCCAGCAGCCACGCAGAGGGGACCCAGTACTTC
TRBJ2-3 | TRBD1 | NA | TRBV4-1 | CASSQGRGQGADTQYF | TGCGCCAGCAGCCAAGGAAGGGGGCAGGGGGCAGATACGCAGTATTTT
TRBJ1-2 | NA | NA | TRBV5-1 | CASSWSTENYGYTF | TGCGCCAGCAGCTGGTCGACCGAGAACTATGGCTACACCTTC
TRBJ1-2 | NA | few | TRBV7-2 | CASSLLNLRDPLVPTF | TGTGCCAGCAGCTTGTTGAACCTCCGGGACCCTCTGGTGCCCACCTTC
TRBJ2-3 | TRBD2 | NA | TRBV20-1 | CSAEVIAGGPDTQYF | TGCAGTGCGGAAGTTATAGCGGGAGGGCCAGATACGCAGTATTTT
TRBJ1-1 | NA | NA | TRBV12-3/TRBV12-4 | CASSSPTARYMNTEAFF | TGTGCCAGCAGTTCCCCGACAGCCCGATATATGAACACTGAAGCTTTCTTT
TRBJ2-2 | TRBD2 | NA | TRBV7-2 | CASSSSGIYTGELFF | TGTGCCAGCAGCTCTAGCGGGATTTACACCGGGGAGCTGTTTTTT
TRBJ2-1 | TRBD1 | few | TRBV20-1 | CSAGTGGHYNEQFF | TGCAGTGCTGGGACAGGGGGACACTACAATGAGCAGTTCTTC
TRBJ2-3 | NA | few | TRBV6-2/TRBV6-3 | CASSRGHLPSRTDTQYF | TGTGCCAGCAGCCGAGGACACCTTCCAAGCCGCACAGATACGCAGTATTTT
TRBJ1-1 | NA | few | TRBV12-3/TRBV12-4 | CASSLEPGVRGTEAFF | TGTGCCAGCAGTTTAGAACCGGGGGTTAGGGGCACTGAAGCTTTCTTT
TRBJ1-1 | NA | few | TRBV6-5 | CASSLWGFMNTEAFF | TGTGCCAGCAGTTTATGGGGCTTTATGAACACTGAAGCTTTCTTT
TRBJ2-6 | NA | few | TRBV6-1 | CASSELVLIAANVLTF | TGTGCCAGCAGTGAACTGGTCCTTATCGCGGCCAACGTCCTGACTTTC
TRBJ1-3 | NA | few | TRBV4-3 | CASSQDIGVGNTIYF | TGCGCCAGCAGCCAAGATATAGGGGTTGGAAACACCATATATTTT
TRBJ1-2 | TRBD1 | few | TRBV27 | CASSGTGSGYTF | TGTGCCAGCAGCGGGACAGGGAGCGGCTACACCTTC
TRBJ1-5 | NA | few | TRBV28 | CASRSDLKVGNQPQHF | TGTGCCAGCAGGTCTGACTTAAAAGTGGGCAATCAGCCCCAGCATTTT
TRBJ2-5 | NA | few | TRBV29-1 | CSVDWREETQYF | TGCAGCGTTGACTGGCGGGAAGAGACCCAGTACTTC
TRBJ1-2 | NA | NA | TRBV2 | CASGRETPKGYTF | TGTGCCAGTGGAAGGGAGACCCCGAAGGGCTACACCTTC
TRBJ2-1 | NA | few | TRBV9 | CASSPRPSTGIHEQFF | TGTGCCAGCAGCCCTAGACCCTCCACAGGGATCCATGAGCAGTTCTTC
TRBJ2-1 | NA | NA | TRBV16 | CASSQLGGKVEGEQFF | TGTGCCAGCAGCCAACTGGGTGGGAAGGTCGAGGGTGAGCAGTTCTTC
TRBJ1-1 | TRBD1 | NA | TRBV7-9 | CASRGTAWNTEAFF | TGTGCCAGCAGAGGGACAGCGTGGAACACTGAAGCTTTCTTT
TRBJ2-4 | NA | NA | TRBV25-1 | CASSPGKNIQYF | TGTGCCAGCAGTCCGGGGAAAAACATTCAGTACTTC
TRBJ2-2 | NA | NA | TRBV7-3 | CASSFEGGRIGELFF | TGTGCCAGCAGCTTCGAGGGGGGGAGGATCGGGGAGCTGTTTTTT
TRBJ2-1 | NA | many | TRBV12-3/TRBV12-4 | CASSLTQGPGYNEQFF | TGTGCCAGCAGTTTAACCCAGGGACCGGGGTACAATGAGCAGTTCTTC
TRBJ2-2 | NA | few | TRBV5-1 | CASSMLILGAANTGELFF | TGCGCCAGCAGCATGCTAATTTTAGGAGCCGCGAACACCGGGGAGCTGTTTTTT
TRBJ2-1 | TRBD2 | few | TRBV6-1 | CASRGGTDRLNEQFF | TGTGCCAGCAGGGGGGGGACGGATAGACTCAATGAGCAGTTCTTC
TRBJ1-1 | NA | NA | TRBV6-2/TRBV6-3 | CASSYRSAEAFF | TGTGCCAGCAGTTACCGAAGCGCTGAAGCTTTCTTT
TRBJ2-3 | TRBD2 | NA | TRBV3-1 | CASSQRLAGLTDTQYF | TGTGCCAGCAGCCAGAGACTAGCGGGTCTCACAGATACGCAGTATTTT
TRBJ1-3 | NA | NA | TRBV5-5 | CASSFLAGSSPSGNTIYF | TGTGCCAGCAGCTTTCTGGCAGGGAGTTCTCCCTCTGGAAACACCATATATTTT
TRBJ2-7 | NA | NA | TRBV20-1 | CSAPAGFQRSSYEQYF | TGCAGTGCCCCCGCAGGGTTTCAGCGCAGCTCCTACGAGCAGTACTTC
TRBJ1-2 | TRBD1 | few | TRBV5-6 | CASSARDRVIHGYTF | TGTGCCAGCAGCGCCAGGGACAGGGTTATCCATGGCTACACCTTC
TRBJ2-3 | NA | NA | TRBV29-1 | CSVEFWARHSPSTDTQYF | TGCAGCGTTGAGTTCTGGGCTAGACATAGCCCTTCCACAGATACGCAGTATTTT